What follows are 11 T cell receptor beta chains derived from one specimen sequenced in a study of early T cells in non-severe SARS-CoV-2 infection. TCRdb independently ran MiXCR on the 5' RACE reads; one entry per CDR3 protein. The table has some 45,000 distinct CDR3 sequences, almost 7.5% seen once. Sequencing was carried out using whole blood. Receptors originate from an adult who was a healthcare worker with PCR-confirmed SARS-CoV-2 infection or an uninfected control (not recorded which).

This clonotype was detected many times. The chain couples TRBV6-2 or TRBV6-3 to TRBJ1-5; D is ambiguous. Per the germline V gene, CDR1 is MNHEY and CDR2 is SVGEGT. Trimming took 2 bases from V and 4 from J, leaving 18 bases between them. The CDR3 consists of 17 residues. The CDR3 protein is CASSYGDGRFTNQPQHF. Written as DNA, the CDR3 is TGTGCCAGCAGTTACGGTGACGGCCGGTTTACAAATCAGCCCCAGCATTTT.

In this sample, this clonotype turned up many times. The chain joins TRBV6-5 to TRBJ2-7, with TRBD1 as a possible D gene (5 bases). V was trimmed by 8 bases and J by 0 bases, leaving 11 bases between them. The CDR3 contains 13 residues. Per germline, CDR1 MNHEY and CDR2 SVGAGI. The CDR3 protein is CASLSRDSYEQYF. CDR3 sequence (DNA): TGTGCCAGCCTGAGCAGGGACTCCTACGAGCAGTACTTC.

This clonotype was detected many times. DNA for the CDR3: TGCGCCAGCAGCTTGGGTCGGACAATGGACACCGGGGAGCTGTTTTTT. As protein: CASSLGRTMDTGELFF. This chain connects TRBV5-1 to TRBJ2-2; the D gene is possibly TRBD1 (5 bases). V was pared by 0 bases and J by 3 bases, with 12 bases between. The CDR3 is 16 residues long. Germline CDR1 reads SGHRS; CDR2 reads YFSETQ.

Many counts were recorded for this clonotype. This sequence joins TRBV7-2 and TRBJ1-4; no reliable D call. CDR1 and CDR2 (germline): SGHTA, FQGNSA. The V end was cut by 1 base, the J end by 7 bases, with 13 bases between. The CDR3 consists of 15 residues. The CDR3 bases are TGTGCCAGCAGCTTAGATCCGCTGTTCGGTGAAAAACTGTTTTTT. This sequence encodes CASSLDPLFGEKLFF.

For the CDR3, the DNA is TGCAGTGCTAGAGCACATACAGGGTCAAACGCGAACACCGGGGAGCTGTTTTTT. It yields the protein CSARAHTGSNANTGELFF. The chain recombines TRBV20-1 with TRBJ2-2; D may be TRBD1 (6 bases). CDR3 size: 18 residues. With 1 base removed from V and 0 bases from J, the gap between germline ends came to 18 bases. Per germline, CDR1 DFQATT and CDR2 SNEGSKA (reference sequence).

This clonotype showed up many times. The DNA of the CDR3 is TGTGCCTGGAGTCCACCCGGAGGACAGCGCGAAGGAAACACCATATATTTT. Protein sequence: CAWSPPGGQREGNTIYF. The rearrangement uses TRBV30 and TRBJ1-3; weak D call: TRBD1 (6 bases). Trimming took off 2 bases at V and 4 bases at J, with 21 bases between the two ends. Germline V gene data show CDR1 as GTSNPN and CDR2 as SVGIG (reference sequence). This CDR3 contains 17 residues.

This clonotype was detected ten times or more. The chain recombines TRBV12-3 or TRBV12-4 with TRBJ2-7; 9 bases fit TRBD1. CDR3 length: 15 amino acids. V lost 3 bases, J lost 1 base, and 4 bases stayed unmatched. CDR3 sequence: CASSFRTGASYEQYF. CDR3 DNA sequence: TGTGCCAGCAGTTTCCGGACAGGGGCTTCCTACGAGCAGTACTTC.

This clonotype was recorded at least ten times. This CDR3 is CASKREGSTGELFF. The CDR3 bases are TGTGCCAGCAAGAGGGAAGGAAGCACCGGGGAGCTGTTTTTT. The rearrangement joins TRBV6-4 to TRBJ2-2; TRBD2 might be the D (5 bases). V was shortened by 7 bases and J by 4 bases, with 13 bases between the two germline ends. The CDR3 spans 14 residues. Germline CDR1 MRHNA, CDR2 SNTAGT.

The CDR3 is CAISVDRDGETQYF. CDR3 DNA: TGTGCCATCAGTGTCGACAGGGATGGGGAGACCCAGTACTTC. This chain links TRBV10-3 with TRBJ2-5; 7 bases fit TRBD1. V lost 4 bases, J lost 5 bases, and 7 bases stayed unmatched. The V gene's germline CDR1 is ENHRY and CDR2 SYGVKD. The CDR3 runs 14 residues.

In its sample, this clonotype was seen a few times. This rearrangement joins TRBV18 to TRBJ2-7, with D maybe TRBD2 (5 bases). The CDR3 consists of 14 residues. Germline CDR1 KGHSH, CDR2 LQKENI. V was cut by 0 bases and J by 5 bases, with 11 bases left in between. The CDR3 loop is CASSPPGVSNEQYF. CDR3 sequence (DNA): TGTGCCAGCTCACCACCGGGAGTTTCGAACGAGCAGTACTTC.

This clonotype has just a few counts. The V call is TRBV3-1, the J call TRBJ2-1, with D unclear. The CDR3 length is 12 residues. Germline assignment: CDR1 LGHDT and CDR2 YNNKEL (reference sequence). The V and J ends lost 1 base and 9 bases respectively, with 7 bases between them. CDR3 in amino acids: CASSQGGSEQFF. DNA for the CDR3: TGTGCCAGCAGCCAAGGGGGATCTGAGCAGTTCTTC.